The next 27 T cell receptor beta chains were all read from a single sample in a study of T-cell memory formation after mild COVID-19. Via MiXCR, TCRdb re-called the 5' RACE reads, giving one row per CDR3 protein. This sample carries approximately 250,000 distinct CDR3 sequences, over 15% of them seen once, and the ten largest clones take 2% to 2.5%. Input material: PBMCs or a T cell subset sorted from them (not recorded which). The receptors shown here come from an adult woman who had mild COVID-19 (a few samples of this study predate the infection). Cell type and time point are not known.

The rearrangement links TRBV5-1 to TRBJ2-1; D is perhaps TRBD1 (5 bases). CDR1 SGHRS and CDR2 YFSETQ come from the germline V gene. The ends were cut back, 0 bases at V and 0 bases at J, with 10 bases in the middle. This CDR3 spans 16 amino acids. The CDR3 coding sequence is TGCGCCAGCAGCTTGGCACAGGCCAGCTCCTACAATGAGCAGTTCTTC. Amino acid sequence: CASSLAQASSYNEQFF. The whole variable domain, filled in from reference TRBV5-1 and TRBJ2-1, reads KAGVTQTPRYLIKTRGQQVTLSCSPISGHRSVSWYQQTPGQGLQFLFEYFSETQRNKGNFPGRFSGRQFSNSRSEMNVSTLELGDSALYLCASSLAQASSYNEQFFGPGTRLTVL.

The sample holds a few counts of this clonotype. This CDR3 is CASEEDWSPGIVDRLADTQYF. CDR3 nucleotide sequence: TGTGCTAGTGAGGAAGATTGGAGCCCTGGGATAGTTGATCGACTTGCAGATACGCAGTATTTT. J is TRBJ2-3 and V is TRBV12-5; D unclear. The length of the CDR3 is 21 residues. V gave up 7 bases and J gave up 4 bases, with 36 bases separating them. Germline V gene lookup returns CDR1 LGHNT and CDR2 FRNRAP. Combining the CDR3 with reference TRBV12-5 and TRBJ2-3 gives the whole variable domain DARVTQTPRHKVTEMGQEVTMRCQPILGHNTVFWYRQTMMQGLELLAYFRNRAPLDDSGMPKDRFSAEMPDATLATLKIQPSEPRDSAVYFCASEEDWSPGIVDRLADTQYFGPGTRLTVL.

This clonotype was detected only a few times. The J gene is TRBJ2-2, the V gene TRBV14; D gene unclear. Per the germline V gene, CDR1 is SGHDN and CDR2 is FVKESK. The CDR3 runs 14 residues. V was cut by 0 bases and J by 6 bases, with 8 bases left in between. The CDR3 region is CASSQERIAGELFF. CDR3 nucleotide sequence: TGTGCCAGCAGCCAAGAACGGATCGCCGGGGAGCTGTTTTTT.

This clonotype was observed a handful of times. The rearrangement uses TRBV18 and TRBJ2-7, with D perhaps given as TRBD1 or TRBD2 (5 bases each). CDR1 and CDR2 (germline): KGHSH, LQKENI. With 5 bases removed from V and 9 bases from J, the gap between germline ends came to 14 bases. The CDR3 is 12 amino acids. CDR3 loop: CASSGTAVGQYF. CDR3 coding DNA: TGTGCCAGCTCAGGGACCGCCGTAGGGCAGTACTTC.

This clonotype was seen only a few times. The chain combines TRBV2 with TRBJ2-2, with D hard to call. The CDR3 length is 13 residues. Trimming shortened V by 9 bases and J by 6 bases, and 14 bases separated the two germline ends. Germline CDR1 and CDR2: SNHLY and FYNNEI. CDR3 residues: CASDDTPSGELFF. Here the CDR3 DNA reads TGTGCCAGTGACGACACTCCCTCCGGGGAGCTGTTTTTT.

The chain couples TRBV15 to TRBJ1-2; possible D gene TRBD1, 5 bases. Germline V gene sequence: CDR1 LNHNV, CDR2 YYDKDF (reference sequence). This CDR3 spans 13 amino acids. The V end lost 0 bases, the J end lost 9 bases, and 11 bases lay between the germline ends. CDR3 DNA sequence: TGTGCCACCAGCAGAGATCTTGGGGGTAGCTACACCTTC. Protein product: CATSRDLGGSYTF.

The genes are TRBV9 and TRBJ2-3, with 13 bases fitting TRBD2. Germline loops: CDR1 SGDLS, CDR2 YYNGEE. V was pared by 2 bases and J by 0 bases, with 3 bases of the junction left unmatched. CDR3 length: 17 residues. Here the CDR3 DNA reads TGTGCCAGCAGCGTGGGACTAGCGGGGTTTAGCACAGATACGCAGTATTTT. This codes for CASSVGLAGFSTDTQYF.

The table lists this clonotype with a few counts. The rearrangement joins TRBV7-6 to TRBJ2-1, with 7 bases fitting TRBD2. Germline CDR1 reads SGHVS; CDR2 reads FNYEAQ. Trimming cost V 1 base and J 1 base; bases outside gene matches: 10. This CDR3 is 18 amino acids long. The CDR3 coding sequence is TGTGCCAGCAGCTTAGGGGCGCGGCGGGAGAGGTCCTACAATGAGCAGTTCTTC. Translated: CASSLGARRERSYNEQFF.

This clonotype was counted a few times. The gene calls are TRBV3-1 and TRBJ2-3; no definite D call. The germline V gene encodes CDR1 LGHDT and CDR2 YNNKEL (reference sequence). The CDR3 loop spans 13 amino acids. Trimming pared 3 bases from V and 3 bases from J, leaving 7 bases between. DNA for the CDR3: TGTGCCAGCAGCCACCTCGGAACAGATACGCAGTATTTT. Its protein product is CASSHLGTDTQYF.

The CDR3 here is CASSYDRAQMNTEAFF. CDR3 DNA sequence: TGCGCCAGCAGCTATGACAGGGCCCAGATGAACACTGAAGCTTTCTTT. This chain uses TRBV5-1 with TRBJ1-1; TRBD1 matches 7 bases. The length of the CDR3 is 16 residues. Trimming took 3 bases from V and 0 from J; bases not matched to a gene: 8. CDR1 SGHRS and CDR2 YFSETQ come from the germline V gene.

This chain links TRBV29-1 with TRBJ1-1; the match to TRBD1 covers 7 bases. Germline CDR1 and CDR2: SQVTM and ANQGSEA. The CDR3 runs to 14 residues. V lost 5 bases to trimming and J lost 5 bases; unmatched junction nucleotides: 11. CDR3 in DNA: TGCAGCGTTTCTAAGGGGGCGCGGAGTACTGAAGCTTTCTTT. Translated, it gives CSVSKGARSTEAFF.

A few counts support this clonotype. V gene TRBV5-1 combines with J gene TRBJ1-1, with a possible D match to TRBD1 (6 bases). From germline, CDR1 is SGHRS and CDR2 YFSETQ. Trimming removed 8 bases from V and 0 bases from J, with 17 bases in between. CDR3 size: 15 residues. CDR3 in amino acids: CASVGGGRMNTEAFF. In nucleotides, the CDR3 is TGCGCCAGTGTTGGAGGGGGGCGCATGAACACTGAAGCTTTCTTT.

This clonotype has only a few counts. The rearrangement joins TRBV10-3 to TRBJ2-3; 10 bases are shared with TRBD2. CDR3 size: 16 residues. The germline V gene has CDR1 ENHRY and CDR2 SYGVKD. J lost 7 bases, V lost 3 bases, and 10 bases had no gene match. Written as DNA, the CDR3 is TGTGCCATCAGTGATTCCAGCGGGAGGGATTGGAATACGCAGTATTTT. Residues: CAISDSSGRDWNTQYF.

The sample holds a few counts of this clonotype. The chain recombines TRBV7-9 with TRBJ2-7; D gene uncertain. The CDR3 sequence is 14 residues long. Germline V gene sequence: CDR1 SEHNR, CDR2 FQNEAQ (reference sequence). Trimming removed 1 base from V and 2 bases from J, with 9 bases in between. The CDR3 protein is CASSLEYGTYEQYF. The DNA for the CDR3 is TGTGCCAGCAGCTTAGAATACGGTACCTACGAGCAGTACTTC.

In this sample, this clonotype turned up a few times. The CDR3 DNA follows: TGTGCCAGCAGCAAAGTTGTCGTGGGACAGGGGTACCAAGAGACCCAGTACTTC. Translation: CASSKVVVGQGYQETQYF. The V call is TRBV21-1, the J call TRBJ2-5; the listed D gene, TRBD1, was not tested against the DNA. TRBV21-1 has pseudogene status. There are 18 residues in the CDR3.

The rearrangement links TRBV20-1 to TRBJ2-7, with D uncertain. Germline CDR1 is DFQATT and CDR2 is SNEGSKA (reference sequence). This CDR3 has 14 amino acids. Trimming shortened V by 1 base and J by 2 bases, and 12 bases separated the two germline ends. In DNA form, the CDR3 reads TGCAGTGCTAGAGGAAGAACCACCACCTACGAGCAGTACTTC. Translated: CSARGRTTTYEQYF.

This chain joins TRBV6-5 and TRBJ2-3; D is uncertain. Germline CDR1 and CDR2: MNHEY and SVGAGI. V dropped 8 bases and J dropped 3 bases, with 15 bases sitting between them. This CDR3 region has 14 residues. The CDR3 here is CASGRIGQTDTQYF. CDR3 in DNA: TGTGCCAGCGGAAGGATAGGGCAGACAGATACGCAGTATTTT.

CDR3 nucleotide sequence: TGTGCCAGCAGTGCCCAACAGGTTTCTGGAAACACCATATATTTT. As protein: CASSAQQVSGNTIYF. The rearrangement joins TRBV6-6 to TRBJ1-3; possible D gene TRBD1, 5 bases. This CDR3 contains 15 residues. Deletions cut 5 bases from V and 1 base from J, with 12 bases between. Looked up from germline, CDR1 is MNHNY and CDR2 is SVGAGI (reference sequence).

The sample holds a few counts of this clonotype. The chain joins TRBV10-3 to TRBJ2-7, with D tentatively TRBD1 (5 bases). Germline-derived CDR1 and CDR2 are ENHRY and SYGVKD. The CDR3 extends over 12 amino acids. Between the trimmed V and J ends, which lost 5 bases and 3 bases, there was a span of 8 bases. CDR3 nucleotide sequence: TGTGCCATCAGTAAAGACAGCTACGAGCAGTACTTC. Translating gives CAISKDSYEQYF.

This clonotype was seen a handful of times. The rearrangement joins TRBV6-5 to TRBJ1-1, with D perhaps matching TRBD1 (5 bases). CDR3 length equals 15 residues. Per the germline V gene, CDR1 is MNHEY and CDR2 is SVGAGI. Trimming removed 6 bases at V and 3 bases at J, with 17 bases between. The CDR3 coding sequence is TGTGCCAGCAGGAAGGGGATCCGGGGGTACACTGAAGCTTTCTTT. Translated: CASRKGIRGYTEAFF.

V and J are TRBV27 and TRBJ2-2, with D maybe TRBD1 (6 bases). The CDR3 is 15 amino acids. Germline V gene data show CDR1 as MNHEY and CDR2 as SMNVEV (reference sequence). V was clipped by 2 bases and J by 2 bases, with 9 bases between them. The CDR3 reads CASSLQGQNTGELFF. CDR3 nucleotides: TGTGCCAGCAGTTTACAGGGGCAAAACACCGGGGAGCTGTTTTTT.

The rearrangement joins TRBV29-1 to TRBJ1-2, with 10 bases that match TRBD1. The germline CDR1 and CDR2 sequences are SQVTM and ANQGSEA. There are 15 residues in the CDR3. CDR3 residues: CRVYFPGQGNYGYTF. CDR3 DNA sequence: TGCAGAGTTTATTTCCCGGGACAGGGGAACTATGGCTACACCTTC.

The V call is TRBV5-5, the J call TRBJ1-1; D ambiguous. V shed 5 bases and J shed 3 bases, with 11 bases lying between them. The CDR3 has 13 amino acids. Germline assignment: CDR1 SGHKS and CDR2 YYEKEE (reference sequence). DNA for the CDR3: TGTGCCAGCAGATTTGGGTTTTACACTGAAGCTTTCTTT. This encodes CASRFGFYTEAFF.

V usage is TRBV24-1 and J usage is TRBJ1-2, with 7 bases that match TRBD1. CDR1 and CDR2 (germline): KGHDR, SFDVKD. After removal of 3 bases from V and 8 bases from J, the junction contained 8 bases not matched to a gene. There are 14 residues in the CDR3. CDR3 residues: CATSDGTVSKGYTF. CDR3 DNA sequence: TGTGCCACCAGTGATGGGACAGTGTCGAAGGGCTACACCTTC.

In this sample, this clonotype turned up a few times. The chain uses TRBV6-5 and TRBJ2-3; D is tentatively TRBD1 or TRBD2 (6 bases each). Germline loops: CDR1 MNHEY, CDR2 SVGAGI. Trimming stripped 6 bases from V and 4 bases from J, with 23 bases between. This CDR3 comprises 17 residues. The CDR3 region is CASRAKITGRRSDTQYF. The CDR3, as DNA: TGTGCCAGCAGGGCCAAAATCACAGGGAGGAGGTCAGATACGCAGTATTTT.

The genes are TRBV6-6 and TRBJ2-1; 7 positions agree with TRBD1. The CDR3 consists of 14 residues. J gave up 8 bases and V 2 bases, and 6 bases lay outside the gene matches. Germline values: CDR1 MNHNY, CDR2 SVGAGI (reference sequence). The CDR3 is CASSYPDRVHEQFF. DNA of the CDR3: TGTGCCAGCAGTTACCCCGACAGGGTCCATGAGCAGTTCTTC.

In this sample, this clonotype turned up many times. The chain links TRBV6-6 to TRBJ1-5, with 9 bases fitting TRBD1. The V and J ends lost 2 bases and 6 bases, in that order; junction bases with no gene match: 14. Per the germline V gene, CDR1 is MNHNY and CDR2 is SVGAGI (reference sequence). This CDR3 is 18 amino acids long. CDR3 sequence: CASSYATRGQGISQPQHF. The CDR3 DNA is TGTGCCAGCAGTTACGCGACCCGGGGACAGGGAATTAGTCAGCCCCAGCATTTT.